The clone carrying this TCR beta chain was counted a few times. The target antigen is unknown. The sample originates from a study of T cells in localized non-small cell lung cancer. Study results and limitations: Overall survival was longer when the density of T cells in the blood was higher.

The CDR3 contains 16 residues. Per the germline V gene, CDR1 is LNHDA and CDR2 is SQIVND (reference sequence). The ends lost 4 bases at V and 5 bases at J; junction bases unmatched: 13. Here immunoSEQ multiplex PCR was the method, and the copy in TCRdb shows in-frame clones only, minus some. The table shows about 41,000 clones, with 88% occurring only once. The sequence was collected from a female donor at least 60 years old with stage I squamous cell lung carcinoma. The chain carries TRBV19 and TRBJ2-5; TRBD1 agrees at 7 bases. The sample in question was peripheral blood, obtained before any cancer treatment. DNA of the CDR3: TGTGCCAGTAGTAAGGGGGCCTCAGGGGGTAGCGAGACCCAGTACTTC. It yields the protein CASSKGASGGSETQYF.